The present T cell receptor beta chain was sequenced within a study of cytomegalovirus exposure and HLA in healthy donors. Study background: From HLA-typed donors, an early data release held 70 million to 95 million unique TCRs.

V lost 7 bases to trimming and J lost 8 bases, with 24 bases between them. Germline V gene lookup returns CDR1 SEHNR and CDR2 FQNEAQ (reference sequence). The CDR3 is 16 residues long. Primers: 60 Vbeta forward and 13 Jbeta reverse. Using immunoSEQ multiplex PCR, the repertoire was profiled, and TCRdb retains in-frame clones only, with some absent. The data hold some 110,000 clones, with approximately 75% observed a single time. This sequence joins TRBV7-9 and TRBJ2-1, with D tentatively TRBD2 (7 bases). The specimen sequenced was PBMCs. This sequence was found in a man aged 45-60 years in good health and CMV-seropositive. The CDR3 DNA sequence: TGTGCCAGCAACTTCAGGGGTAGCGGGCGTTATGATGAGCAGTTCTTC. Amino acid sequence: CASNFRGSGRYDEQFF.